The following is a TCR beta chain sequence with its context. Its antigen is unknown. This entry is derived from a study of STAT5B mutations in CD4+ large granular lymphocyte leukemia. Overall study findings and caveats: Data were not HLA-matched across samples.

V lost 6 bases and J lost 5; bases outside the gene matches: 3. Germline V CDR1 and CDR2: MNHEY, SVGAGI. This CDR3 region has 13 residues. Data came from immunoSEQ multiplex PCR; TCRdb stores just in-frame clones and leaves some out. The sample lists some 32,000 clones; just under 75% were seen once. The rearrangement uses TRBV6-5 and TRBJ1-1; 10 bases line up with TRBD1. This clonotype originated in a human donor in good health. Material for sequencing was CD4+ T cells from blood buffy coats. CDR3 residues: CASRGQGGTEAFF. In DNA form, the CDR3 reads TGTGCCAGCAGAGGACAGGGGGGGACTGAAGCTTTCTTT.